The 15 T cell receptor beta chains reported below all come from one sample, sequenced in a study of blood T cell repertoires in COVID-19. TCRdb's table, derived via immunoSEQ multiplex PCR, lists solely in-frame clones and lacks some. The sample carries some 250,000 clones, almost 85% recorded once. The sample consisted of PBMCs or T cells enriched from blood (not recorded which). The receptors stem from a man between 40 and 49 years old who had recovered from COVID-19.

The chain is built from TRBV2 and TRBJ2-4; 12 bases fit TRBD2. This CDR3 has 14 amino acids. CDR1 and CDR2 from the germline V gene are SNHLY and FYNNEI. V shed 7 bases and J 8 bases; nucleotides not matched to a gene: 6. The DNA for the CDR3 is TGTGCCAGCAACCGACTAGCGGGAGAGGACATTCAGTACTTC. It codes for CASNRLAGEDIQYF.

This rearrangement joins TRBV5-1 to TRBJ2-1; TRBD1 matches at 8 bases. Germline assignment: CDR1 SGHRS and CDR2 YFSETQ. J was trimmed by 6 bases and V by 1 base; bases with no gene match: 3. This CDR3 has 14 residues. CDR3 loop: CASSLRQGFNEQFF. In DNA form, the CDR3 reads TGCGCCAGCAGCTTGCGACAGGGGTTCAATGAGCAGTTCTTC. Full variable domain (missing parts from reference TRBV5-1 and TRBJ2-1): KAGVTQTPRYLIKTRGQQVTLSCSPISGHRSVSWYQQTPGQGLQFLFEYFSETQRNKGNFPGRFSGRQFSNSRSEMNVSTLELGDSALYLCASSLRQGFNEQFFGPGTRLTVL.

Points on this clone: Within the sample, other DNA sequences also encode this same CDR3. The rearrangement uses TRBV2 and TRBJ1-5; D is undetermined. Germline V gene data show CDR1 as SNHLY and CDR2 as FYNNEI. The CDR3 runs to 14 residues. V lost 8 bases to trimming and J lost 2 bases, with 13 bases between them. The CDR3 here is CASGRGRGNQPQHF. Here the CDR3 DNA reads TGTGCCAGCGGACGCGGGAGGGGCAATCAGCCCCAGCATTTT. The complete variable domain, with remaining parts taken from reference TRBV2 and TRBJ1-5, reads EPEVTQTPSHQVTQMGQEVILRCVPISNHLYFYWYRQILGQKVEFLVSFYNNEISEKSEIFDDQFSVERPDGSNFTLKIRSTKLEDSAMYFCASGRGRGNQPQHFGDGTRLSIL.

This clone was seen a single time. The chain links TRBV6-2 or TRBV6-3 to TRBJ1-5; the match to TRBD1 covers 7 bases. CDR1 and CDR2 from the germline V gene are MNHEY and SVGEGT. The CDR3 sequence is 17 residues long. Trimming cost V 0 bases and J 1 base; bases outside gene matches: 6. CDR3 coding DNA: TGTGCCAGCAGTTACTCGAAGGACAGGCAGAGCAATCAGCCCCAGCATTTT. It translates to CASSYSKDRQSNQPQHF.

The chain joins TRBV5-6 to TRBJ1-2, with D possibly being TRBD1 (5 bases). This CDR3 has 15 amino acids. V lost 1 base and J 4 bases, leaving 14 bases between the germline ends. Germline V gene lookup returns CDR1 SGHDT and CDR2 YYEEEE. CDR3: CASSLISQGRYGYTF. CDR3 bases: TGTGCCAGCAGCTTGATTTCGCAGGGTCGCTATGGCTACACCTTC.

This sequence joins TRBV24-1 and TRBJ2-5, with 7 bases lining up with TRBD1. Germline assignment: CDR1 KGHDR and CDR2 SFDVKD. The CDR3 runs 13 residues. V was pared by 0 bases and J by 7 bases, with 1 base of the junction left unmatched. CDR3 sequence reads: CATSDLTGATQYF. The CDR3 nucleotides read TGTGCCACCAGTGATTTGACAGGGGCGACCCAGTACTTC.

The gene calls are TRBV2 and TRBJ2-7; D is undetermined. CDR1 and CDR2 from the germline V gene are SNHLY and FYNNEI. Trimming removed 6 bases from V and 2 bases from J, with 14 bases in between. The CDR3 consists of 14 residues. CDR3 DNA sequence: TGTGCCAGCAGCGCAGCGTTGGCTCCCTACGAGCAGTACTTC. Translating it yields CASSAALAPYEQYF.

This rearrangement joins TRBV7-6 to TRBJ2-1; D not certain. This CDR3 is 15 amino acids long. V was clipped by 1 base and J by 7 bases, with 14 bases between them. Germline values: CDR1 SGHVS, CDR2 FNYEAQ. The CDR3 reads CASSLGSTNWNEQFF. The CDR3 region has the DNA TGTGCCAGCAGCTTAGGGAGTACTAATTGGAATGAGCAGTTCTTC.

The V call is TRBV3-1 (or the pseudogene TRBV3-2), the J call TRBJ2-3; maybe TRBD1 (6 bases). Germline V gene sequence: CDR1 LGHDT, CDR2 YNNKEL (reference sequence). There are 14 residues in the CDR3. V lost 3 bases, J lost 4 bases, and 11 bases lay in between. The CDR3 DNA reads TGTGCCAGCAGCCAGAGGGGGACCTCAGATACGCAGTATTTT. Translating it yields CASSQRGTSDTQYF.

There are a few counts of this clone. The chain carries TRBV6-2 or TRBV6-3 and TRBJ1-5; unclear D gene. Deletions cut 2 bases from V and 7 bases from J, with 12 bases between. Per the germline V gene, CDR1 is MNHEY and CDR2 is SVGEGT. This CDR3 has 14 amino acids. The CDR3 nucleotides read TGTGCCAGCAGTTACCTGGACTTCCTCCAGCCCCAGCATTTT. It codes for CASSYLDFLQPQHF.

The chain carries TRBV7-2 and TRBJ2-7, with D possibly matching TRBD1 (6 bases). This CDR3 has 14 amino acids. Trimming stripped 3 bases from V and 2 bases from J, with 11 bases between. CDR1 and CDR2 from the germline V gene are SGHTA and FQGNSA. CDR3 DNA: TGTGCCAGCAGCTTGGGACATGGCCCCTACGAGCAGTACTTC. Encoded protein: CASSLGHGPYEQYF.

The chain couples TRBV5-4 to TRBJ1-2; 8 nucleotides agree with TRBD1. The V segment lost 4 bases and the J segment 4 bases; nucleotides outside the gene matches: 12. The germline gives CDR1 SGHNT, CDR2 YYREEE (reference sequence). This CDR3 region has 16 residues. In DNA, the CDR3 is TGTGCCAGCAGCCTCCCCAGGGGACAGGAGATCTATGGCTACACCTTC. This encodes CASSLPRGQEIYGYTF.

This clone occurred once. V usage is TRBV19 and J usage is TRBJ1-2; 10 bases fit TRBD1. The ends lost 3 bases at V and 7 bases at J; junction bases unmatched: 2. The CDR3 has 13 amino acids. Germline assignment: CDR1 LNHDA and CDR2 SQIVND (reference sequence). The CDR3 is CASSMRTGGGYTF. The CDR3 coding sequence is TGTGCCAGTAGTATGAGGACAGGGGGTGGCTACACCTTC.

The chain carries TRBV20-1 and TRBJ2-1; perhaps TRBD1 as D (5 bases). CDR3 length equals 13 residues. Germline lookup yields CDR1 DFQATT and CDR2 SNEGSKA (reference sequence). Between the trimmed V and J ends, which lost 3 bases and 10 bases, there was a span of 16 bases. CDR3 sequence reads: CSASGKGLEEQFF. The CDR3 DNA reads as TGCAGTGCTAGTGGGAAGGGGCTAGAGGAGCAGTTCTTC.

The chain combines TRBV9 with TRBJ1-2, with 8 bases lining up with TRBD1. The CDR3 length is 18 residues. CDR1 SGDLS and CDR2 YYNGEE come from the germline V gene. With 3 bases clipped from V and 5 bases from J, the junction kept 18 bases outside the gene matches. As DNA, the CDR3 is TGTGCCAGCAGCGCCCCTAGGGGACAGGTGGTCACCCAATATGGCTACACCTTC. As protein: CASSAPRGQVVTQYGYTF.